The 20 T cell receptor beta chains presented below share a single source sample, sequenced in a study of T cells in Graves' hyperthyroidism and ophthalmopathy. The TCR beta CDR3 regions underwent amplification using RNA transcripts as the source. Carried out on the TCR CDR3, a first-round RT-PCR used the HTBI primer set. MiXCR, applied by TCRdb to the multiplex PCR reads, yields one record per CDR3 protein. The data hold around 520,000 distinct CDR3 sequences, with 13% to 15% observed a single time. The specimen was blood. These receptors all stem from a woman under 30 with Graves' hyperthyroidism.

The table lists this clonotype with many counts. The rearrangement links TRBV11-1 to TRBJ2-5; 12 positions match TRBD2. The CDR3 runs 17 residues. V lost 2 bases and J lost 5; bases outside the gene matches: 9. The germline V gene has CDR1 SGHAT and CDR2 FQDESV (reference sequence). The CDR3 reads CASSLSGLAGPGETQYF. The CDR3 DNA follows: TGTGCCAGCAGCTTAAGCGGACTAGCGGGACCTGGGGAGACCCAGTACTTC.

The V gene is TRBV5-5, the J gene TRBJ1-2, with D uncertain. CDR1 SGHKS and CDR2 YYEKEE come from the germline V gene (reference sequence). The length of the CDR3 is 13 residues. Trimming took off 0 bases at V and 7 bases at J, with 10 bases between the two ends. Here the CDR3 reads CASSLGVRIGYTF. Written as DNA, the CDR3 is TGTGCCAGCAGCTTGGGAGTTCGAATTGGCTACACCTTC.

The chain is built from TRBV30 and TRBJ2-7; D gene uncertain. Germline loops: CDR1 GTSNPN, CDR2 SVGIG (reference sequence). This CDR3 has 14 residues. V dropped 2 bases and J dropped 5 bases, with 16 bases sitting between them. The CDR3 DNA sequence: TGTGCCTGGAGTTCCAGGACCGGTTGGGACGAGCAGTACTTC. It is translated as CAWSSRTGWDEQYF.

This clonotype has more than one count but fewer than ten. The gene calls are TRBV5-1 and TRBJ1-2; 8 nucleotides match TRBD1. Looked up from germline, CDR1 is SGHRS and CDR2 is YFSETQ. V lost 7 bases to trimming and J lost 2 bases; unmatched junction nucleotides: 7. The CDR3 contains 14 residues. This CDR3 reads CASGQGAVNYGYTF. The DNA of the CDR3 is TGCGCCAGCGGCCAGGGGGCGGTGAACTATGGCTACACCTTC.

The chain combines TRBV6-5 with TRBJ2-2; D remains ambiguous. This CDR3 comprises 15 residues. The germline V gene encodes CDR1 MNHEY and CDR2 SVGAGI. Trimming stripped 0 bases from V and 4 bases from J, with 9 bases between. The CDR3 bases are TGTGCCAGCAGTTACTCGAAAAGTATCACCGGGGAGCTGTTTTTT. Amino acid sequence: CASSYSKSITGELFF.

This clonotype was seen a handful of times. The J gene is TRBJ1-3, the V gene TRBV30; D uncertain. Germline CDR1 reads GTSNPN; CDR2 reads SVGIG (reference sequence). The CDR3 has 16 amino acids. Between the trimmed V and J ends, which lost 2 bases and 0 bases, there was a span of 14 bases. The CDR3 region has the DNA TGTGCCTGGAGTAGGAGACCCGGCGGCTCTGGAAACACCATATATTTT. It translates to CAWSRRPGGSGNTIYF.

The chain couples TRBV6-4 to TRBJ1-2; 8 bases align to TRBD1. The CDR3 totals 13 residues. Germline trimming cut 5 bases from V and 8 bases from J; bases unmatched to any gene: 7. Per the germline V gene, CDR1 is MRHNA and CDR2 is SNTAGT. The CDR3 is CASSPDREFGYTF. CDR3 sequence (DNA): TGTGCCAGCAGTCCGGACAGGGAGTTCGGCTACACCTTC.

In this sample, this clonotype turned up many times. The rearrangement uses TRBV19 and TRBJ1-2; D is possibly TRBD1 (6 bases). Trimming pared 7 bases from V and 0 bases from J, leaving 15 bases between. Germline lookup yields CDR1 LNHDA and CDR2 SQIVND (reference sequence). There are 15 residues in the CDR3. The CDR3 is CASNWGPKANYGYTF. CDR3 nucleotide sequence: TGTGCCAGTAACTGGGGGCCGAAAGCTAACTATGGCTACACCTTC.

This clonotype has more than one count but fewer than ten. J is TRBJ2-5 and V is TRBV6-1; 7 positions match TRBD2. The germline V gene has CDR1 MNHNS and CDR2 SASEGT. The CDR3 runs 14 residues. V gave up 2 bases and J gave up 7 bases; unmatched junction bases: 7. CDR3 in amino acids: CASSELRQRGTQYF. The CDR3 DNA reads TGTGCCAGCAGTGAACTCAGACAGCGGGGGACCCAGTACTTC.

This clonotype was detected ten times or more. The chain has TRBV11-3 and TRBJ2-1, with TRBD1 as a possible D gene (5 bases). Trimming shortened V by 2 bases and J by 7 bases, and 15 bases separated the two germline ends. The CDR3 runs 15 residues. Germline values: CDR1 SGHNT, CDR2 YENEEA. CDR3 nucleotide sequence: TGTGCCAGCAGCTTAATTAGGGGCCGAGAGAATGAGCAGTTCTTC. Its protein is CASSLIRGRENEQFF.

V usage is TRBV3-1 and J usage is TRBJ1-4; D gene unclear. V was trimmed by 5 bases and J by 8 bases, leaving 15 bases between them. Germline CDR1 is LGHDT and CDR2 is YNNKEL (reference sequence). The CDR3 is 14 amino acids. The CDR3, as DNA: TGTGCCAGCAGCACCAGGCAAGGTCGAGAAAAACTGTTTTTT. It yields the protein CASSTRQGREKLFF.

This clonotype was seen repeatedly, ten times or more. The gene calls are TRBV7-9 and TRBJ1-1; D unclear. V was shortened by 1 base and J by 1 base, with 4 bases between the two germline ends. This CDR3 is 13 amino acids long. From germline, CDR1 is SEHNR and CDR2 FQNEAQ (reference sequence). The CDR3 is CASSLGKNTEAFF. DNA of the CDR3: TGTGCCAGCAGCTTAGGGAAGAACACTGAAGCTTTCTTT.

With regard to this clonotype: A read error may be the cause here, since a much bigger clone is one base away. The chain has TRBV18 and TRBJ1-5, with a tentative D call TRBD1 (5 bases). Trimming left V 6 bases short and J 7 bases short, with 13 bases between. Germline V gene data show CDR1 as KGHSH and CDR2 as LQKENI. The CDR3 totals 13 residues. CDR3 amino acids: CASSYGGDQPQHF. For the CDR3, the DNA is TGTGCCAGCTCGTACGGGGGGGACCAGCCCCAGCATTTT.

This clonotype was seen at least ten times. CDR3 in amino acids: CAWDGGQSGQPQHF. In DNA, the CDR3 is TGTGCCTGGGACGGGGGGCAATCGGGCCAGCCCCAGCATTTT. V gene TRBV30 combines with J gene TRBJ1-5; a weak D match, TRBD1 (6 bases). The CDR3 has 14 residues. Germline V gives CDR1 GTSNPN, CDR2 SVGIG (reference sequence). Deletions cut 5 bases from V and 7 bases from J, with 18 bases between.

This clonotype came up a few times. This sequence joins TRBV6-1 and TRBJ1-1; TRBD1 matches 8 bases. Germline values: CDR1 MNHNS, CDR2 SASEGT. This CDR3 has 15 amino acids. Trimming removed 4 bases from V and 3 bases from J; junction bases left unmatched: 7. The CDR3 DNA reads TGTGCCAGCAGTGGACAGGGGAGTGGTTACACTGAAGCTTTCTTT. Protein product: CASSGQGSGYTEAFF.

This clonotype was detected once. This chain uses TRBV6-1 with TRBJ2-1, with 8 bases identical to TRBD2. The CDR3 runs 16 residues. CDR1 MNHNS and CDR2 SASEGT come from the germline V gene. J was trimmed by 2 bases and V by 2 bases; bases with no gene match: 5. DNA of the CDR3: TGTGCCAGCAGTGAATCTATAGCGGGAACCTACAATGAGCAGTTCTTC. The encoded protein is CASSESIAGTYNEQFF.

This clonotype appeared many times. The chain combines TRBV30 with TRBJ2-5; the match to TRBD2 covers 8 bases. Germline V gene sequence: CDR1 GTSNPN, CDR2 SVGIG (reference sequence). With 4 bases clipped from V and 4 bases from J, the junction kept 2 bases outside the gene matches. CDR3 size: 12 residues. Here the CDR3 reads CAWNLAGETQYF. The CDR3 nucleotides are TGTGCCTGGAATCTAGCGGGAGAGACCCAGTACTTC.

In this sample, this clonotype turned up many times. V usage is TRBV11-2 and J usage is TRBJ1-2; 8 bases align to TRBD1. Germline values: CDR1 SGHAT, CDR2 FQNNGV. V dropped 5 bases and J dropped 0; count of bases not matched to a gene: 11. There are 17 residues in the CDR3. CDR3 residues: CASSIYSQGAANYGYTF. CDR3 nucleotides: TGTGCCAGCAGCATTTACTCCCAGGGGGCAGCTAACTATGGCTACACCTTC.

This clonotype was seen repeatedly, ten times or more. The CDR3 region is CASSILGTVNEKLFF. The DNA for the CDR3 is TGTGCCAGTAGTATCCTTGGGACAGTAAATGAAAAACTGTTTTTT. The chain uses TRBV19 and TRBJ1-4; 7 nucleotides agree with TRBD1. Per the germline V gene, CDR1 is LNHDA and CDR2 is SQIVND (reference sequence). With 3 bases clipped from V and 5 bases from J, the junction kept 6 bases outside the gene matches. The CDR3 runs to 15 residues.

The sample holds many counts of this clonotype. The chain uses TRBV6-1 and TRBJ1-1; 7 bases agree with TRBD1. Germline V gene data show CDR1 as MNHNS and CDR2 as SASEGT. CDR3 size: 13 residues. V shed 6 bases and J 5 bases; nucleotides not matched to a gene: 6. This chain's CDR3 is CASSKTGRTEAFF. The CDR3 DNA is TGTGCCAGCAGCAAGACAGGGAGGACTGAAGCTTTCTTT.